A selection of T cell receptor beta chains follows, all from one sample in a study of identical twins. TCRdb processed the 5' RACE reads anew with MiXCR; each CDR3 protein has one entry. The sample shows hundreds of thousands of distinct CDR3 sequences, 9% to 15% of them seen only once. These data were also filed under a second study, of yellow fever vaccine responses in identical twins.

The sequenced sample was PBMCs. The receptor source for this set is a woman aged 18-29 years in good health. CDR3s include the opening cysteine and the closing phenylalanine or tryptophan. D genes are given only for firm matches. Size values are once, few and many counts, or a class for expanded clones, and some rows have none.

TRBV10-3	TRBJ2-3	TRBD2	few	TGTGCCATCCGCGGGGGGGGCACAGATACGCAGTATTTT	CAIRGGGTDTQYF
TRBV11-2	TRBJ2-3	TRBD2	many	TGTGCCAGCAGCTTAGATAGCCAGCGGGGGGGCCCGGATACGCAGTATTTT	CASSLDSQRGGPDTQYF
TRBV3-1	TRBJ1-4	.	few	TGTGCCAGCAGCCAAGCCGCGCAGACTAATGAAAAACTGTTTTTT	CASSQAAQTNEKLFF
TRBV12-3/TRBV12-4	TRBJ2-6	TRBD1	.	TGTGCCAGCAGTACCAAAGTTAGGGACAGGGTTAGCTCCGGGGCCAACGTCCTGACTTTC	CASSTKVRDRVSSGANVLTF
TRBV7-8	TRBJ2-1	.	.	TGTGCCAGCAGCTCTCGGGAGCAGTACAATGAGCAGTTCTTC	CASSSREQYNEQFF
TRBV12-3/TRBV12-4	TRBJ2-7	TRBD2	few	TGTGCCAGCAGCTCAGCAAACCCTGGACTAGCAGGCGAGCAGTACTTC	CASSSANPGLAGEQYF
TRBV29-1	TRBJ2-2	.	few	TGCAGCGTTGACTCGTCCGGGGAGCTGTTTTTT	CSVDSSGELFF
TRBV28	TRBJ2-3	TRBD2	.	TGTGCCAGCAGTTTCCCCGGGAGGTCAGATACGCAGTATTTT	CASSFPGRSDTQYF
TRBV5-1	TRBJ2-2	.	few	TGCGCCAGCAGCTCAATGCCCGGGACTTCGAACACCGGGGAGCTGTTTTTT	CASSSMPGTSNTGELFF
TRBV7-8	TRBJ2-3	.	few	TGTGTCAGCAGCTTAGGCCACGTCTTGATGGGAGATACGCAGTATTTT	CVSSLGHVLMGDTQYF
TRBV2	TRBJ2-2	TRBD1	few	TGTGCCAGCAGTCGGGACAGGGGAATCGCCGGGGAGCTGTTTTTT	CASSRDRGIAGELFF
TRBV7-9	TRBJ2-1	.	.	TGTGCCAGCAGCTTAGTTTTGATTGGTGGGGGCATTGAGCAGTTCTTC	CASSLVLIGGGIEQFF
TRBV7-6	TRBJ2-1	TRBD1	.	TGTGCCAGCAGCCCGCGGACAGGGGCGGGTTCCTACAATGAGCAGTTCTTC	CASSPRTGAGSYNEQFF
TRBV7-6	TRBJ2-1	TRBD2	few	TGTGCCAGCACCCGCGTAGCGGGAGGGCAGGGTAATGAGCAGTTCTTC	CASTRVAGGQGNEQFF
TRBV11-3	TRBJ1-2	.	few	TGTGCCAGCAGCTTAGTACAGGGTGGAGGTCGAGAATATGGCTACACCTTC	CASSLVQGGGREYGYTF
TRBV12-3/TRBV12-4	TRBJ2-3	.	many	TGTGCCAGCAGTCCTTCCTTTACCCCTAGCACAGATACGCAGTATTTT	CASSPSFTPSTDTQYF
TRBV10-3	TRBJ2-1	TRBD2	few	TGTGCCATCAGTGCGGCTAGCGGGACGGTCAATGAGCAGTTCTTC	CAISAASGTVNEQFF
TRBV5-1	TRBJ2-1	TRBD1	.	TGCGCCAGCAGCGGCGGACAGGGGGGATACAATGAGCAGTTCTTC	CASSGGQGGYNEQFF
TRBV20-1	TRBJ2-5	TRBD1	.	TGCAGTGCTCCGGAGACAGGGGGATGGGAGACCCAGTACTTC	CSAPETGGWETQYF
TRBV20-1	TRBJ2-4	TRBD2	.	TGCAGTGCTAAACGGGAGGCAGCCAAAAACATTCAGTACTTC	CSAKREAAKNIQYF
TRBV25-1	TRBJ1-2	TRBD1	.	TGTGCCAGCAGTGAAAGGACAGGGGTTTTCCGAGGCTACACCTTC	CASSERTGVFRGYTF
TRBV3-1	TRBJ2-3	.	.	TGTGCCAGCAGCCAAGATCTCGGAGGGTGGATTCTGAATACGCAGTATTTT	CASSQDLGGWILNTQYF
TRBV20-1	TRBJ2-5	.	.	TGCAGTGTTAGCAAGGCACCTCCTCGGGAACCTCAAGAGACCCAGTACTTC	CSVSKAPPREPQETQYF
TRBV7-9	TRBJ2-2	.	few	TGTGCCAGCACCCTCGAGCGACAGAAGAACACCGGGGAGCTGTTTTTT	CASTLERQKNTGELFF
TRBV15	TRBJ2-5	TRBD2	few	TGTGCCACCAGCAGTAGAGGGGCGGGGGGCCCAGAGACCCAGTACTTC	CATSSRGAGGPETQYF
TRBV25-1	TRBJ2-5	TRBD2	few	TGTGCCAGCAGTATGTGGGGGGGGGTTGGAGAGACCCAGTACTTC	CASSMWGGVGETQYF
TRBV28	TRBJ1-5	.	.	TGTGCCAGCAGTTTAGGGTTCCGCAATCAGCCCCAGCATTTT	CASSLGFRNQPQHF
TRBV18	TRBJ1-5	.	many	TGTGCCAGCTCACCAGCCAGCGATCAGCCCCAGCATTTT	CASSPASDQPQHF
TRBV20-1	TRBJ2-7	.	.	TGCAGTGCTAGGACCTCGATTTCGGGAGTCGGGGAGCAGTACTTC	CSARTSISGVGEQYF
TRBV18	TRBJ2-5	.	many	TGTGCCAGCAGTCCCCCGGGCGAAGAGACCCAGTACTTC	CASSPPGEETQYF
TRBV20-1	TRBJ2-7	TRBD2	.	TGCAGTGCTAGAGAATCTAGCGGGAGTGGGTACGAGCAGTACTTC	CSARESSGSGYEQYF
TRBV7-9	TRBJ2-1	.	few	TGTGCCAGCAGCCCCAAGGGGGGCTACAGTAGGAATGAGCAGTTCTTC	CASSPKGGYSRNEQFF
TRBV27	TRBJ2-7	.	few	TGTGCCAGCAGCCGGGACCCGGCATCATACGAGCAGTACTTC	CASSRDPASYEQYF
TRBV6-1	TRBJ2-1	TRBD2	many	TGTGCCAGCGGGACTAGCGGGAGCTACAATGAGCAGTTCTTC	CASGTSGSYNEQFF
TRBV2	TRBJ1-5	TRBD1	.	TGTGCCAGCAGTGGACAGGGAAGTAAGCAGCCCCAGCATTTT	CASSGQGSKQPQHF
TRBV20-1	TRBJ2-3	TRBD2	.	TGCAGTGCTAGAGGACTAGCGGGGGGCCGAAGCACAGATACGCAGTATTTT	CSARGLAGGRSTDTQYF